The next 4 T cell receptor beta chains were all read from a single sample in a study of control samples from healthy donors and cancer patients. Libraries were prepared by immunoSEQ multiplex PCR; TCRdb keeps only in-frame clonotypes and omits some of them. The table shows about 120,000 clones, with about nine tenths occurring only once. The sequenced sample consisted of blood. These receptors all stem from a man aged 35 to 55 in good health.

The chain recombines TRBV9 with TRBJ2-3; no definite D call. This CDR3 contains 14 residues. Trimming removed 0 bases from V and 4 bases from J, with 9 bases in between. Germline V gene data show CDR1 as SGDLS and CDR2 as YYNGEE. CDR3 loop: CASSVATSADTQYF. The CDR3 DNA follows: TGTGCCAGCAGCGTAGCGACTTCCGCAGATACGCAGTATTTT.

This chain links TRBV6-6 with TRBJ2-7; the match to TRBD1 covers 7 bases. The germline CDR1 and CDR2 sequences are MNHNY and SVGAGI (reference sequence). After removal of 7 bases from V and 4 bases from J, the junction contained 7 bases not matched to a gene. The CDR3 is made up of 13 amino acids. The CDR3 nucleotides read TGTGCCAGCACCCCGAGCAGGGGGTACGAGCAGTACTTC. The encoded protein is CASTPSRGYEQYF.

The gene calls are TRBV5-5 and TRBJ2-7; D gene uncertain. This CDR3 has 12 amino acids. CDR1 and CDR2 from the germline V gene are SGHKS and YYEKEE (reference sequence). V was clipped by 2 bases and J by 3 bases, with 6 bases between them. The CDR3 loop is CASSLSLYEQYF. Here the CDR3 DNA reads TGTGCCAGCAGCTTATCCCTCTACGAGCAGTACTTC.

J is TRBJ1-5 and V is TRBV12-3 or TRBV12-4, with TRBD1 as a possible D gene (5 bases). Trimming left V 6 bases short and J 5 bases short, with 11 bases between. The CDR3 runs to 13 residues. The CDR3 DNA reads TGTGCCAGCAGCCGTACAGGTTATCAGCCCCAGCATTTT. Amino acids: CASSRTGYQPQHF.